One TCR beta chain is described in this entry. Its antigen is unknown. This entry is derived from a study of blood T cells in healthy people across ages. Study-level results: A greater number of naive CD4+ cells and higher diversity distinguished long-lived donors from aged donors.

Combining a sample-barcoded 5' primer with a J-beta primer mix, a second PCR ran for 7 to 11 cycles. Each CDR3 protein is one row after TCRdb ran MiXCR on the 5' RACE reads. The sample records 600,000 to 800,000 distinct CDR3 sequences, around 21% being singletons. Every participating donor contributed about 10 milliliters of peripheral blood through a draw. The CDR3 extends over 16 amino acids. Germline CDR1 and CDR2: MNHEY and SVGEGT. Trimming shortened V by 2 bases and J by 2 bases, and 13 bases separated the two germline ends. This receptor was identified in a man aged 65 to 85 in good health. Sequencing used blood. This sequence joins TRBV6-2 or TRBV6-3 and TRBJ2-1, with D maybe TRBD2 (5 bases). The CDR3 spells CASSYRVRGPYNEQFF. In DNA, the CDR3 is TGTGCCAGCAGTTACCGTGTTCGGGGTCCCTACAATGAGCAGTTCTTC.